This T cell receptor (beta chain) was observed in a study of blood T cells in healthy people across ages (dated by TCRdb to about 2015). Turning to the overall study: In model experiments, roughly one uniquely barcoded TCR beta cDNA molecule per two T cells was captured by template switching. The study measured age-related changes in TCR beta repertoire diversity using deep sequencing normalized with unique cDNA molecular identifiers. Four age groups were formed from the donors: young (average approximately 15 years), middle-aged (approximately 41), aged (around 62) and long-lived (approximately 80). To avoid experimental bias, donors of different ages were randomly spread across the sequencing lanes. Two additional independent replicas of 1 million unique cDNA reads from the same blood draw were analyzed for two donors (one aged 18 to 30 and one aged 80 or older). The paper's findings and limits, for the study overall: Estimates of total diversity from one million sequenced T cells were regarded as lower bounds and underestimates. Observed TCR beta diversity correlated strongly with the percentage of naive T cells measured by flow cytometry. As age increased, observed TCR beta diversity per million T cells dropped in a roughly linear way, and a significant reduction was already evident by age about 40. Because profiling used bulk unsorted PBMCs, naive and antigen-experienced compartments could not be compared conclusively. The CMV infection status of donors was not known, potentially confounding age-related changes in expanded clonotypes. Compared with the aged group, the long-lived group had more naive CD4+ T cells, fewer expanded clones and increased TCR diversity, suggesting age selection.

The V end gives up 6 bases and the J end 4 bases, leaving 2 bases in the junction not matched to a gene. CDR1 and CDR2 (SQVTM, ANQGSEA) derive from the germline V gene. Measured from the cysteine to the phenylalanine, the CDR3 is 12 residues long. Only the CDR3 DNA is retained, 36 bases long and in frame from the first base. In regard to this clonotype: The antigen it binds to is not known. No much larger clonotype is one base removed from it; base qualities were not supplied.

Receptor amplification or capture employed 5' RACE. TCRdb records Illumina HiSeq 2500 as the sequencer. A second PCR of roughly 7 to 11 cycles was performed with a sample-barcoded 5' primer and a J-beta primer mix. A template-switch 5' adaptor carrying 12 random nucleotides introduced a unique molecular identifier onto each TCR beta cDNA molecule. Each sample yielded at least 2.5 million CDR3-containing paired-end reads. First-strand cDNA synthesis was performed from all RNA using the Mint cDNA synthesis kit, with priming by a TRBC-specific oligonucleotide. Following uracil-DNA glycosylase treatment, all cDNA underwent a first 18-cycle PCR with the universal primers M1SS and BC2_uni_R. Under the source paper's analysis protocol: For normalization, 1 million high-quality reads were randomly selected from each sample, with every read carrying a distinct molecular identifier. Instead of being binned into consensus sequences, reads with shared molecular identifiers were discarded. MiTCR, set to a Q25 quality threshold and the strictest error-elimination algorithm, was used for CDR3 identification, clonotype clustering and error correction. A nonparametric unseen species model with Euler transformation was used to estimate a lower bound on total TCR beta diversity. Through fastp at Q25 and MiXCR, TCRdb rebuilt clones from the public reads, retaining in-frame beta chains. For every CDR3 protein sequence, its rows merge into one entry that carries the most common genes and DNA. TCRdb, not the authors, supplied the V and J calls. The sample profile shows around 800,000 distinct CDR3 sequences; roughly 46% of them were found once. Jointly, the top ten make up 18% of the sample.

Systemically healthy Caucasian individuals from Russia, around 38 in total and aged about 6 to 95 years, were included as donors. Each donor gave 8.5 to 10 milliliters of peripheral blood, collected into EDTA-treated Vacutainer tubes. PBMCs were isolated by Ficoll-Paque density-gradient centrifugation, with at least 6 million obtained per sample. Trizol reagent was used to extract total RNA from PBMCs, with at least 5.5 micrograms per sample. For every donor, flow cytometry on a PBMC aliquot measured the percentage of naive CD45RAhigh/CD27high T cells. The sequence was obtained from a man at least 80 years old in good health. Recombination joined TRBV29-1 with TRBJ2-4; 8 bases in between match TRBD1. Specimen: blood. The sequenced DNA is TGCAGCGTGGGACAGGAAAAAAACATTCAGTACTTC. The resulting protein is CSVGQEKNIQYF.